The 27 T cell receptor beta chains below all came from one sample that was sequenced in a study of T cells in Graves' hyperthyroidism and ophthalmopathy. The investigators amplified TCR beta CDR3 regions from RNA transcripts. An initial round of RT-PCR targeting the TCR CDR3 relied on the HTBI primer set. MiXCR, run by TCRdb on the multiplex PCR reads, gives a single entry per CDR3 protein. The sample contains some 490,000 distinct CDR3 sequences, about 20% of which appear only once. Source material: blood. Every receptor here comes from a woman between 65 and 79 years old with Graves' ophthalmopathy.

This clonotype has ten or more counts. CDR3: CSASRDSRMSNQPQHF. The CDR3 coding sequence is TGCAGTGCTAGCCGGGACAGTCGGATGAGCAATCAGCCCCAGCATTTT. The genes are TRBV20-1 and TRBJ1-5; 7 nucleotides agree with TRBD1. The CDR3 spans 16 residues. Germline CDR1 DFQATT, CDR2 SNEGSKA (reference sequence). V gave up 3 bases and J gave up 1 base; unmatched junction bases: 9.

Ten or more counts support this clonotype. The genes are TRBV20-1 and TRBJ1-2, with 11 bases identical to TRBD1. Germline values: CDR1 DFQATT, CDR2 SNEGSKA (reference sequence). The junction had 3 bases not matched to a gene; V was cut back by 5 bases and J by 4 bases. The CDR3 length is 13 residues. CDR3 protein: CSAVGTGGYGYTF. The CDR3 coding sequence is TGCAGTGCTGTCGGGACAGGGGGCTATGGCTACACCTTC.

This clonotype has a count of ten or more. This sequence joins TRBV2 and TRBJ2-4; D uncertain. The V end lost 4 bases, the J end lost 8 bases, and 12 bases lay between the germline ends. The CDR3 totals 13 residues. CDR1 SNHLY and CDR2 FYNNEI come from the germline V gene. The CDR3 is CASSANGFDIQYF. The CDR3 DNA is TGTGCCAGCAGTGCGAATGGATTTGACATTCAGTACTTC.

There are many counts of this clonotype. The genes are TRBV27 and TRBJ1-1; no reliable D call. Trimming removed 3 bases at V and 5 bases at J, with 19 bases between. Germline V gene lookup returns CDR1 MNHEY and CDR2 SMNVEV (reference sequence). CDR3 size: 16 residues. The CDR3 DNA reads TGTGCCAGCAGTTTCGGTCCTGGGCAGTCAGGAACTGAAGCTTTCTTT. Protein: CASSFGPGQSGTEAFF.

The DNA of the CDR3 is TGTGCCAGCAGTGAATGGGGACACACCTACGAGCAGTACTTC. Protein product: CASSEWGHTYEQYF. The V and J genes are TRBV25-1 and TRBJ2-7; D may be TRBD1 (6 bases). CDR3 length equals 14 residues. Germline V CDR1 and CDR2: MGHDK, SYGVNS. V gave up 1 base and J gave up 2 bases, with 9 bases separating them.

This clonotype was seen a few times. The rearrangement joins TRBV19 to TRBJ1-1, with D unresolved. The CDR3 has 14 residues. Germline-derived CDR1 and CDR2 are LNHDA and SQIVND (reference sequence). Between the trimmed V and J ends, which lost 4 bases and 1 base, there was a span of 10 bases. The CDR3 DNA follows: TGTGCCAGTAGTAGCATGATGGGGAACACTGAAGCTTTCTTT. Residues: CASSSMMGNTEAFF.

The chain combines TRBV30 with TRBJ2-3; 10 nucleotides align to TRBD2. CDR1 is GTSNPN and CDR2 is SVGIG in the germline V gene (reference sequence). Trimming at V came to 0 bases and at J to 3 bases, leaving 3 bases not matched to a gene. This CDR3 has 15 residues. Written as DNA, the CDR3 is TGTGCCTGGAGTGTACTTAGCGGGAGGACAGATACGCAGTATTTT. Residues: CAWSVLSGRTDTQYF.

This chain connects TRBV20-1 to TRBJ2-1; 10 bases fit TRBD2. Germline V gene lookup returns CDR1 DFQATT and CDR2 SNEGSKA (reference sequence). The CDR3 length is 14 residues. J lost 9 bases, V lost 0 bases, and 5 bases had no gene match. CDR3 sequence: CSARDRSGRLEQFF. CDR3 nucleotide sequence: TGCAGTGCTAGAGATCGTAGCGGGAGGCTTGAGCAGTTCTTC.

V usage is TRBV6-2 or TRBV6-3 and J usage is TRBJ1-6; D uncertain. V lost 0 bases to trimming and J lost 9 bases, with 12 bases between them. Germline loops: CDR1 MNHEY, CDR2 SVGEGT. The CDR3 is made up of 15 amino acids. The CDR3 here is CASSYSVRRGSPLHF. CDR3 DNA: TGTGCCAGCAGTTACTCCGTCCGACGGGGTTCACCCCTCCACTTT.

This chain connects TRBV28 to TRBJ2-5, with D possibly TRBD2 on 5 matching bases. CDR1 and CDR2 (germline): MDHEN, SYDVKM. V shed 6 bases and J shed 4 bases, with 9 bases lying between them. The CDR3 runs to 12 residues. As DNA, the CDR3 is TGTGCCAGCAGGGCCGCGGGAGAGACCCAGTACTTC. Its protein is CASRAAGETQYF.

The DNA of the CDR3 is TGTGCCAGCAGTTTTCTTGGCAGTAGCAATCAGCCCCAGCATTTT. The encoded protein is CASSFLGSSNQPQHF. The V and J genes are TRBV28 and TRBJ1-5; D is uncertain. Germline loops: CDR1 MDHEN, CDR2 SYDVKM. CDR3 size: 15 residues. Trimming left V 3 bases short and J 0 bases short, with 9 bases between. The full variable domain, completed using reference TRBV28 and TRBJ1-5, is DVKVTQSSRYLVKRTGEKVFLECVQDMDHENMFWYRQDPGLGLRLIYFSYDVKMKEKGDIPEGYSVSREKKERFSLILESASTNQTSMYLCASSFLGSSNQPQHFGDGTRLSIL.

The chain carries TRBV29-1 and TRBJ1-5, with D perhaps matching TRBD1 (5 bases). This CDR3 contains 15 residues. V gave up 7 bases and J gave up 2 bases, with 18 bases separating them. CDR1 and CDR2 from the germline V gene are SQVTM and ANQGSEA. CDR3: CSAEAGRGGNQPQHF. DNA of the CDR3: TGCAGCGCGGAGGCAGGTAGGGGTGGCAATCAGCCCCAGCATTTT.

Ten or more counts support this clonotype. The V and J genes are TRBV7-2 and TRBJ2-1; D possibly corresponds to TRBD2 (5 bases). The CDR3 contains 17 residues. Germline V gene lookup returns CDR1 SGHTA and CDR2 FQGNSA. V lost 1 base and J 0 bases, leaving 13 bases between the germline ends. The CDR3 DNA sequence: TGTGCCAGCAGCTTAGTTGGAGGCACCAGCTCCTACAATGAGCAGTTCTTC. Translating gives CASSLVGGTSSYNEQFF.

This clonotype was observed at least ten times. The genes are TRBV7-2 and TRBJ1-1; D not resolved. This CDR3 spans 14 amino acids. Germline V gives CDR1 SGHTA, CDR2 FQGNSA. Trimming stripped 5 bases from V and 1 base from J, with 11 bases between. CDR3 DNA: TGTGCCAGCAGCCGTAATGACGGGAACACTGAAGCTTTCTTT. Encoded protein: CASSRNDGNTEAFF.

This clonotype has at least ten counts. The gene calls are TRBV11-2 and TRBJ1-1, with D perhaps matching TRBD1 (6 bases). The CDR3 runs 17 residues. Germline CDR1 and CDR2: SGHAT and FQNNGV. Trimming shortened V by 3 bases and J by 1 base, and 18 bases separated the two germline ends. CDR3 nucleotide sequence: TGTGCCAGCAGCTTCACGCTTATGAGGGGGAGGAACACTGAAGCTTTCTTT. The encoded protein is CASSFTLMRGRNTEAFF.

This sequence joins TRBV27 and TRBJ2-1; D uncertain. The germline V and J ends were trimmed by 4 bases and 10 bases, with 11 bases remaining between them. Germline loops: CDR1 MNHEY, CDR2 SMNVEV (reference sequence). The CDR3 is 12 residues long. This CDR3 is CASSYTKGEQFF. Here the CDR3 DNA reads TGTGCCAGCAGTTACACGAAAGGGGAGCAGTTCTTC.

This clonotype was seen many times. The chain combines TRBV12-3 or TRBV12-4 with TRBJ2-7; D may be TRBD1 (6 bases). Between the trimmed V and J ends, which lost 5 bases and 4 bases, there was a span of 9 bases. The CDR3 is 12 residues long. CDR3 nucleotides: TGTGCCAGCAGTCCAACAGGGTACGAGCAGTACTTC. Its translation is CASSPTGYEQYF.

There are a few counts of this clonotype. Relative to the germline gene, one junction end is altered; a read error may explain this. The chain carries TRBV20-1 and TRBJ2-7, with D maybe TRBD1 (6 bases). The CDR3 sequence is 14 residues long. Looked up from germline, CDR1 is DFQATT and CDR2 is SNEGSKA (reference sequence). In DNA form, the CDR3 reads TGCAGTGCTTACCGGGACGATGGGGGCTACGGGCAGTACTTC. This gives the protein CSAYRDDGGYGQYF.

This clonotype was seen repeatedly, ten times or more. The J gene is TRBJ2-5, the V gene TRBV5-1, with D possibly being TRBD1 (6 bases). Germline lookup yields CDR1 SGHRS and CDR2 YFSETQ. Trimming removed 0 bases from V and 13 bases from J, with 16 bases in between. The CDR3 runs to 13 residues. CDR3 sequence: CASSLVGGDPPYF. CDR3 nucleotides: TGCGCCAGCAGCTTGGTAGGGGGAGACCCCCCGTACTTC.

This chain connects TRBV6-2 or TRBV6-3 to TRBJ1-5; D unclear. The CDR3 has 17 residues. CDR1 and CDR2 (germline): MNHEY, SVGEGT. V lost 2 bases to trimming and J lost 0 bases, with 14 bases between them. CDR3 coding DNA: TGTGCCAGCAGTTACCCTTCCAGAGGGTATAGCAATCAGCCCCAGCATTTT. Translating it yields CASSYPSRGYSNQPQHF.

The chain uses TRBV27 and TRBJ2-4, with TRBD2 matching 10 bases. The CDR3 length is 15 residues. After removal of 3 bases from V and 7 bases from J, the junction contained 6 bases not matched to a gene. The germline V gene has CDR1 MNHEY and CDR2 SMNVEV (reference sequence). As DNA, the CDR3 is TGTGCCAGCAGTTTGGAGCTAGCGGGAGTTAACATTCAGTACTTC. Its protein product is CASSLELAGVNIQYF.

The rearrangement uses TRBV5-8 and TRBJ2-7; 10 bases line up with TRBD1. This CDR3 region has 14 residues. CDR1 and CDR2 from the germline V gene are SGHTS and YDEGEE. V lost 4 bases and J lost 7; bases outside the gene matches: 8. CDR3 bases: TGTGCCAGCAGCGGGGGACAGGGGCGAATGGAGCAGTACTTC. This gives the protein CASSGGQGRMEQYF.

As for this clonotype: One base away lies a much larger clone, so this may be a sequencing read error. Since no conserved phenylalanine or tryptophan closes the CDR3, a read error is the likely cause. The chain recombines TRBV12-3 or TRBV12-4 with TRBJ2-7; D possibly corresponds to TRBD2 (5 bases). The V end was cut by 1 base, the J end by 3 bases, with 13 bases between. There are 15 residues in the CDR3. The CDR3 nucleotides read TGTGCCAGCAGTTTAGAACGGGGTTCGAACTACGAGCAGTACTCC. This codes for CASSLERGSNYEQYS.

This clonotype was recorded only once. The CDR3 coding sequence is TGTGCCAGTAGTATACCCGACAGTTCCGGCTACACCTTC. Protein sequence: CASSIPDSSGYTF. V and J are TRBV19 and TRBJ1-2, with D tentatively TRBD1 (5 bases). The V and J ends lost 2 bases and 8 bases respectively, with 12 bases between them. CDR1 and CDR2 from the germline V gene are LNHDA and SQIVND (reference sequence). The CDR3 runs 13 residues.

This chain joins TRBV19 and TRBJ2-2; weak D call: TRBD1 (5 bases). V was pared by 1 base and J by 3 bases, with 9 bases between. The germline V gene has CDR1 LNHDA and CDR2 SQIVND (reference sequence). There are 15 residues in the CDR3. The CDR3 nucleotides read TGTGCCAGTAGTATAGGTTCAGGGTACACCGGGGAGCTGTTTTTT. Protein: CASSIGSGYTGELFF.

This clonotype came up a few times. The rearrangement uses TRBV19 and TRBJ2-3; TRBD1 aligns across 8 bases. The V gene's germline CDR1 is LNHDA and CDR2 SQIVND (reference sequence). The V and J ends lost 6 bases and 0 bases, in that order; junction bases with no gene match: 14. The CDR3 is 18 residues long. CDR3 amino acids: CASSRTFGQGPSTDTQYF. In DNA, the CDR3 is TGTGCCAGTAGCCGAACATTCGGACAGGGACCTAGCACAGATACGCAGTATTTT. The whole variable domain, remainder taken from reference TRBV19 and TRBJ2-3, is DGGITQSPKYLFRKEGQNVTLSCEQNLNHDAMYWYRQDPGQGLRLIYYSQIVNDFQKGDIAEGYSVSREKKESFPLTVTSAQKNPTAFYLCASSRTFGQGPSTDTQYFGPGTRLTVL.

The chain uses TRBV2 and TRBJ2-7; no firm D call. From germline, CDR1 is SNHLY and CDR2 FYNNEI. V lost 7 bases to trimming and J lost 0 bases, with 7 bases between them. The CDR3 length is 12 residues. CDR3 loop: CASKGFSYEQYF. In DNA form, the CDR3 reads TGTGCCAGCAAGGGTTTCTCCTACGAGCAGTACTTC.